These T cell receptor beta chains were read from a single sample in a study of blood T cell repertoires in COVID-19. Profiling relied on immunoSEQ multiplex PCR, and the TCRdb table lists in-frame clones only, not all of them. The table shows approximately 240,000 clones, with 70% to 85% occurring only once. Sequenced input: peripheral blood. These receptors originate from a middle-aged woman with active or convalescent COVID-19. The CDR3 runs from the conserved cysteine through the conserved F or W. Each record gives: J gene, D gene, V gene, clone size, CDR3 DNA, CDR3 protein. The D gene is left open where the match is weak. Only some rows state a clone size, as once, few, many or a class for expanded clones.

J: TRBJ1-5; D: -; V: TRBV21-1; size: -; DNA: TGTGCCAGCAGCATAACAGGGCCCCCACAGGATTATAGCAATCAGCCCCAGCATTTT; CDR3: CASSITGPPQDYSNQPQHF
J: TRBJ1-1; D: -; V: TRBV9; size: once; DNA: TGTGCCAGCAGCCCGGGTATGGGCACTGAAGCTTTCTTT; CDR3: CASSPGMGTEAFF
J: TRBJ1-5; D: -; V: TRBV28; size: -; DNA: TGTGCCAGCAGTTTCCGAAGGGGTATCGGTCAGCCCCAGCATTTT; CDR3: CASSFRRGIGQPQHF
J: TRBJ1-1; D: -; V: TRBV19; size: -; DNA: TGTGCCAGTCGACAGGACGGGGACACTGAAGCTTTCTTT; CDR3: CASRQDGDTEAFF
J: TRBJ1-6; D: -; V: TRBV10-3; size: -; DNA: TGTGCCATCAGTGGGTCGTATGAGTCACCCCTCCACTTT; CDR3: CAISGSYESPLHF
J: TRBJ1-4; D: -; V: TRBV21-1; size: -; DNA: TGTGCCAGCAGACCCGGCGGTAATGAAAAACTGTTTTTT; CDR3: CASRPGGNEKLFF
J: TRBJ1-2; D: -; V: TRBV2; size: -; DNA: TGTGCCAGCAGTGTGCAGGGAAGGGACTATGGCTACACCTTC; CDR3: CASSVQGRDYGYTF
J: TRBJ1-1; D: -; V: TRBV28; size: few; DNA: TGTGCCAGCAGTTCCCCCGCTATAGACGAATCAGGGGTCACTGAAGCTTTCTTT; CDR3: CASSSPAIDESGVTEAFF
J: TRBJ1-1; D: TRBD1; V: TRBV5-1; size: few; DNA: TGCGCCAGCAGCTCAACGGGGACAGGGGGACCCATGAACACTGAAGCTTTCTTT; CDR3: CASSSTGTGGPMNTEAFF
J: TRBJ2-5; D: TRBD1; V: TRBV5-1; size: -; DNA: TGCGCCAGCAGCTTGGATGGACAGGGGCGGGAGACCCAGTACTTC; CDR3: CASSLDGQGRETQYF
J: TRBJ2-7; D: -; V: TRBV6-5; size: -; DNA: TGTGCCAGCACCGAACTTACAGGCTACGAGCAGTACTTC; CDR3: CASTELTGYEQYF
J: TRBJ1-5; D: TRBD1; V: TRBV5-6; size: -; DNA: TGTGCCAGCAGCTTGGGGGCGAGGACAGGAAGAAATCAGCCCCAGCATTTT; CDR3: CASSLGARTGRNQPQHF
J: TRBJ1-2; D: -; V: TRBV30; size: -; DNA: TGTGCCTGGAGTGTGAAAGACTCCTATGGCTACACCTTC; CDR3: CAWSVKDSYGYTF
J: TRBJ1-1; D: -; V: TRBV3-1/TRBV3-2; size: -; DNA: TGTGCCAGCAGCCAAGTAGTGGGCAGCGAAGCTTTCTTT; CDR3: CASSQVVGSEAFF
J: TRBJ2-3; D: TRBD1; V: TRBV6-5; size: -; DNA: TGTGCCAGCAGCGGGACAGGGTGGAGGACAGATACGCAGTATTTT; CDR3: CASSGTGWRTDTQYF
J: TRBJ1-1; D: TRBD1; V: TRBV11-1; size: -; DNA: TGTGCCAGCAGCTGGGGACAGGGGGCGAGGAACACTGAAGCTTTCTTT; CDR3: CASSWGQGARNTEAFF
J: TRBJ2-3; D: -; V: TRBV5-1; size: few; DNA: TGCGCCAGCAGCTGGGGGACTTTCCTTAGCACAGATACGCAGTATTTT; CDR3: CASSWGTFLSTDTQYF
J: TRBJ2-5; D: TRBD1; V: TRBV7-9; size: -; DNA: TGTGCCATCCTAGGACAGGGTCTCACGGGGGAGACCCAGTACTTC; CDR3: CAILGQGLTGETQYF
J: TRBJ2-5; D: -; V: TRBV9; size: -; DNA: TGTGCCAGCAGCCCTAGTCACTTCGGGGAGACCCAGTACTTC; CDR3: CASSPSHFGETQYF
J: TRBJ1-1; D: TRBD1; V: TRBV28; size: -; DNA: TGTGCCAGCAGTTTATTGGACAGGGGGCCTTCGGCTGAAGCTTTCTTT; CDR3: CASSLLDRGPSAEAFF
J: TRBJ1-5; D: TRBD1; V: TRBV5-1; size: -; DNA: TGCGCCAGCAGCTTGGAACAGGGGGCCCAGCCCCAGCATTTT; CDR3: CASSLEQGAQPQHF
J: TRBJ2-4; D: TRBD2; V: TRBV13; size: -; DNA: TGTGCCACAAGTGTTGGGAGGGGTTGGTTGGACATTCAGTACTTC; CDR3: CATSVGRGWLDIQYF
J: TRBJ1-4; D: -; V: TRBV4-1; size: -; DNA: TGCGCCAGCAGCCAGAACATCCGAGAAAAACTGTTTTTT; CDR3: CASSQNIREKLFF
J: TRBJ1-2; D: -; V: TRBV11-1; size: many; DNA: TGTGCCAGCACCCCGGGACACACAAGCCAAGCAATTGGCTACACCTTC; CDR3: CASTPGHTSQAIGYTF
J: TRBJ1-2; D: -; V: TRBV5-1; size: -; DNA: TGCGCCAGCAGCTCCCCAACGGGGGGGCGGTCTGCTGGCTACACCTTC; CDR3: CASSSPTGGRSAGYTF
J: TRBJ2-7; D: TRBD1; V: TRBV11-1; size: once; DNA: TGTGCCAGCAGCCTCCGGGACAGTCCCTACGAGCAGTACTTC; CDR3: CASSLRDSPYEQYF
J: TRBJ1-5; D: TRBD1; V: TRBV6-5; size: -; DNA: TGTGCCAGCAGTCCACAGACAGGGGGCCAGCCCCAGCATTTT; CDR3: CASSPQTGGQPQHF
J: TRBJ1-3; D: TRBD1; V: TRBV2; size: -; DNA: TGTGCCAGCAGTGTGGACAGGATCTCTGGAAACACCATATATTTT; CDR3: CASSVDRISGNTIYF
J: TRBJ2-5; D: -; V: TRBV7-9; size: -; DNA: TGTGCCAGCAATGTCTATGAAGAGACCCAGTACTTC; CDR3: CASNVYEETQYF
J: TRBJ2-5; D: TRBD2; V: TRBV3-1/TRBV3-2; size: -; DNA: TGTGCCAGCAGCCTAGCGGGGGCCCGGGGGACCCAGTACTTC; CDR3: CASSLAGARGTQYF
J: TRBJ2-2; D: -; V: TRBV10-3; size: -; DNA: TGTGCCACCGCGGTGGGGAACACCGGGGAGCTGTTTTTT; CDR3: CATAVGNTGELFF
J: TRBJ1-2; D: TRBD1; V: TRBV25-1; size: -; DNA: TGTGCCAGCAGTAACCCGACAGGGCCCTATGGCTACACCTTC; CDR3: CASSNPTGPYGYTF
J: TRBJ2-1; D: TRBD2; V: TRBV6-2/TRBV6-3; size: few; DNA: TGTGCCAGCAGTTCAAAGCGGGGGGGCTACAATGAGCAGTTCTTC; CDR3: CASSSKRGGYNEQFF
J: TRBJ2-2; D: -; V: TRBV5-1; size: -; DNA: TGCGCCAGCAGAGGGGGTACCGGGGAGCTGTTTTTT; CDR3: CASRGGTGELFF
J: TRBJ1-4; D: -; V: TRBV29-1; size: -; DNA: TGCAGCGTTATCGGATTCGCGGGAGAAAAACTGTTTTTT; CDR3: CSVIGFAGEKLFF
J: TRBJ1-2; D: -; V: TRBV12-3/TRBV12-4; size: few; DNA: TGTGCCAGCAGCCTGGACAGCTATGGCTACACCTTC; CDR3: CASSLDSYGYTF
J: TRBJ1-2; D: TRBD1; V: TRBV2; size: -; DNA: TGTGCCAGCAAAAGGGACAGGGACTTTAACTATGGCTACACCTTC; CDR3: CASKRDRDFNYGYTF
J: TRBJ1-6; D: -; V: TRBV5-5; size: -; DNA: TGTGCCAGCAGCTTGGGACTTAGCTCCTATAATTCACCCCTCCACTTT; CDR3: CASSLGLSSYNSPLHF
J: TRBJ1-5; D: -; V: TRBV27; size: -; DNA: TGTGCCAGCAGTTTAATCTATAGCAATCAGCCCCAGCATTTT; CDR3: CASSLIYSNQPQHF
J: TRBJ2-1; D: TRBD2; V: TRBV19; size: -; DNA: TGTGCCAGTAGTCTTGGGACTAGCGGGTTTGAGGGTGAGCAGTTCTTC; CDR3: CASSLGTSGFEGEQFF
J: TRBJ2-3; D: TRBD1; V: TRBV27; size: -; DNA: TGTGCCAGCAGTTCGACAGGGGTGCGTACGCAGTATTTT; CDR3: CASSSTGVRTQYF
J: TRBJ1-1; D: -; V: TRBV19; size: -; DNA: TGTGCCAGTAGTCCACAAGAGGGGGTGAACACTGAAGCTTTCTTT; CDR3: CASSPQEGVNTEAFF
J: TRBJ2-1; D: -; V: TRBV7-8; size: -; DNA: TGTGCCAGCAGCTTAGACAGGGCAAATGAGCAGTTCTTC; CDR3: CASSLDRANEQFF
J: TRBJ1-5; D: -; V: TRBV4-1; size: -; DNA: TGCGCCAGCAGCCAAGTTCCAGGGCCCTATAGCAATCAGCCCCAGCATTTT; CDR3: CASSQVPGPYSNQPQHF
J: TRBJ1-1; D: -; V: TRBV30; size: -; DNA: TGTGCCTGGATGCGGTTGGCGAACACTGAAGCTTTCTTT; CDR3: CAWMRLANTEAFF
J: TRBJ1-4; D: TRBD1; V: TRBV19; size: -; DNA: TGTGCCAGTAGCCCCTCCCGGGACAGGCTGAATGAAAAACTGTTTTTT; CDR3: CASSPSRDRLNEKLFF
J: TRBJ2-2; D: -; V: TRBV25-1; size: -; DNA: TGTGCCAGCAGTGAGGTTCGGGTTAACACCGGGGAGCTGTTTTTT; CDR3: CASSEVRVNTGELFF
J: TRBJ1-2; D: TRBD1; V: TRBV4-1; size: -; DNA: TGCGCCAGCAGCCCAAGACAGGGGAACTATGGCTACACCTTC; CDR3: CASSPRQGNYGYTF
J: TRBJ1-5; D: -; V: TRBV7-9; size: -; DNA: TGTGCCAGCAGCTTAGTGGCGGGGAATCAGCCCCAGCATTTT; CDR3: CASSLVAGNQPQHF
J: TRBJ1-2; D: TRBD1; V: TRBV2; size: once; DNA: TGTGCCAGCAGTTCGACAGGGGGAGGCTACACCTTC; CDR3: CASSSTGGGYTF
J: TRBJ1-1; D: -; V: TRBV2; size: once; DNA: TGTGCCACCTCCGGTTCAACTGAAGCTTTCTTT; CDR3: CATSGSTEAFF
J: TRBJ2-1; D: -; V: TRBV7-3; size: -; DNA: TGTGCCAGCAGCGCCACAGGGAGTGAGCAGTTCTTC; CDR3: CASSATGSEQFF
J: TRBJ2-5; D: -; V: TRBV2; size: -; DNA: TGTGCCAGCGCGGGGGAGACCCAGTACTTC; CDR3: CASAGETQYF
J: TRBJ1-5; D: -; V: TRBV6-6; size: -; DNA: TGTGCCAGCGGAGGCGGGTCTTATTCGCCCCAGCATTTT; CDR3: CASGGGSYSPQHF